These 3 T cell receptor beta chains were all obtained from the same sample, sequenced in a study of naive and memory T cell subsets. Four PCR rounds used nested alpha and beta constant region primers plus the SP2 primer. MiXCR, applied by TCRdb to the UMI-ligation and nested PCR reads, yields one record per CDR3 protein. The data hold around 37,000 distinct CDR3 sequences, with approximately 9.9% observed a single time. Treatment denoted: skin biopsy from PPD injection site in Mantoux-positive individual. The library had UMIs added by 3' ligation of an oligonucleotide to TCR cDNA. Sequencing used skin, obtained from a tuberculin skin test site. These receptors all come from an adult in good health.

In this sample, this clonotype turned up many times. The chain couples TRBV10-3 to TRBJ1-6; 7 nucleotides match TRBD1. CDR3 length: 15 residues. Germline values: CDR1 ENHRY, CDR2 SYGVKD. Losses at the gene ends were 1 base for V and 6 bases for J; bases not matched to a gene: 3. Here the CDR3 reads CAISELGQTNSPLHF. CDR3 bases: TGTGCCATCAGTGAGTTGGGACAGACTAATTCACCCCTCCACTTT.

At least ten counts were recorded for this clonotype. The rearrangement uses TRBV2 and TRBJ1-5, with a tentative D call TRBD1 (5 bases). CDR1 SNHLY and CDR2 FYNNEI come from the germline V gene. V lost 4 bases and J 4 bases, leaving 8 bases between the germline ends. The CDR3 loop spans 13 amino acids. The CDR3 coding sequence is TGTGCCAGCAGTGTTCGGGGGAATCAGCCCCAGCATTTT. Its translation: CASSVRGNQPQHF.

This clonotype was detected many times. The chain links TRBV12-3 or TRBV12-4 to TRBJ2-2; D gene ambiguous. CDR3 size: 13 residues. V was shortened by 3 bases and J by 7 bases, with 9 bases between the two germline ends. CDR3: CASSFTLDGELFF. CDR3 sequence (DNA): TGTGCCAGCAGTTTCACCCTAGACGGGGAGCTGTTTTTT.